This T cell receptor (beta chain) was recovered during a study of blood T cell repertoires in COVID-19. As for the study in general: Acute and convalescent COVID-19 specimens originated in the United States, Italy and Spain.

The table came from immunoSEQ multiplex PCR; TCRdb's copy has only in-frame clones and leaves some out. Here the sample spans 300,000 to 350,000 clones, 75% to 95% being singletons. Sequencing was performed on peripheral blood. This receptor was identified in a woman in her 30s with COVID-19, enrolled during active disease.

The DNA for the CDR3 is TGTGCCAGCAGACACAGGGGGGCTTTGGAGACCCAGTACTTC. Its translation: CASRHRGALETQYF. This chain connects TRBV7-8 to TRBJ2-5; TRBD1 matches at 8 bases. The CDR3 is 14 amino acids. Trimming removed 6 bases from V and 5 bases from J; junction bases left unmatched: 8. The V gene's germline CDR1 is SGHVS and CDR2 FQNEAQ.